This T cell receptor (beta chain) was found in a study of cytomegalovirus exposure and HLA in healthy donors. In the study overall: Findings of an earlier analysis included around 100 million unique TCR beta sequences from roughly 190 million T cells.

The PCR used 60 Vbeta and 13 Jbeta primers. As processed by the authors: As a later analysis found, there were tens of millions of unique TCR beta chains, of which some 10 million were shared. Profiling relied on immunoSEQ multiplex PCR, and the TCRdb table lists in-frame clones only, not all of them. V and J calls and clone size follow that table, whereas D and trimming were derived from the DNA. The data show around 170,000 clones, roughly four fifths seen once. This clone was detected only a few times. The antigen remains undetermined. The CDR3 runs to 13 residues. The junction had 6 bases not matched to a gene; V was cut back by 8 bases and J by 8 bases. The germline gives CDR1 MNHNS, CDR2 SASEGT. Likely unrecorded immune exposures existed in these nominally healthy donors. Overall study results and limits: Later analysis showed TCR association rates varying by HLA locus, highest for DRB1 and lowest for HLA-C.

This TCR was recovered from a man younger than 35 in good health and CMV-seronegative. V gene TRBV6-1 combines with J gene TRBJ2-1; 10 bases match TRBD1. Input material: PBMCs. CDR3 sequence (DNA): TGTGCCAGCCGGGACAGGGGTTACGATGAGCAGTTCTTC. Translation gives CASRDRGYDEQFF.